This T cell receptor (beta chain) is drawn from a study of shared clonotypes between healthy human individuals. Study results and limitations: Depth was large, yet rarefaction showed that sorted-subset sequencing was incomplete. Non-shared clonotypes were found to have lower generation probabilities than the clonotypes that were shared by all four of the sorted-subset donors.

Concerning this clone: Its target is unknown.

Each subset's genomic DNA was split evenly across several immunoSEQ plates. Sequencing used immunoSEQ multiplex PCR; TCRdb keeps in-frame clones, though not all of them. This table has about a million clones, 60% to 80% appearing once. Specimen: memory CD4+ T cells sorted from blood. Specified subset: CD45RA-negative fraction. This sequence was found in a man aged 18-30 years in good health.

CDR3 DNA: TGTGCCAGCAGTGGGATGGACAGGGCTGGCTACACCTTC. This encodes CASSGMDRAGYTF. The chain couples TRBV6-1 to TRBJ1-2; 8 bases are shared with TRBD1. There are 13 residues in the CDR3. J lost 7 bases, V lost 4 bases, and 5 bases had no gene match. Per germline, CDR1 MNHNS and CDR2 SASEGT.